What follows are 26 T cell receptor beta chains derived from one specimen sequenced in a study of T cell responses to AZD1222 COVID-19 vaccine. Method: immunoSEQ multiplex PCR; TCRdb's copy keeps in-frame clones and lacks some. The repertoire holds some 140,000 clones, roughly 89% seen once, with approximately 5.7% in the top ten. Sequencing was performed on peripheral blood, taken on day 0 of AZD1222 vaccination. The receptors were gathered from an adult in good health.

The CDR3 sequence is CASSYRDHSYNEQFF. The CDR3 nucleotides are TGTGCCAGCAGTTACCGGGACCACTCCTACAATGAGCAGTTCTTC. The chain employs TRBV27 and TRBJ2-1, with D possibly called TRBD1 or TRBD2 (5 bases each). This CDR3 is 15 amino acids long. Deletions cut 4 bases from V and 0 bases from J, with 10 bases between. The germline CDR1 and CDR2 sequences are MNHEY and SMNVEV (reference sequence).

Details on this clone: The same CDR3 arises from other DNA sequences in this sample as well. V is TRBV5-6 and J is TRBJ2-1; the D gene is possibly TRBD2 (5 bases). This CDR3 is built from 13 residues. Germline loops: CDR1 SGHDT, CDR2 YYEEEE. The V end was cut by 0 bases, the J end by 5 bases, with 6 bases between. The CDR3 DNA is TGTGCCAGCAGCTTGGTGGGAGACAATGAGCAGTTCTTC. As protein: CASSLVGDNEQFF.

DNA for the CDR3: TGTGCCAGCAGCCGTTCGGGGACACCCTACGAGCAGTACTTC. It yields the protein CASSRSGTPYEQYF. The chain has TRBV27 and TRBJ2-7; D possibly corresponds to TRBD1 (6 bases). The CDR3 is made up of 14 amino acids. V lost 6 bases and J lost 2, with 14 bases in between. CDR1 and CDR2 from the germline V gene are MNHEY and SMNVEV (reference sequence).

Here the CDR3 DNA reads TGTGCCAGCAGGACTGGGACAGGGGTCTCACTTTATGGCTACACCTTC. This gives the protein CASRTGTGVSLYGYTF. The genes are TRBV2 and TRBJ1-2; 10 bases are a match to TRBD1. The CDR3 covers 16 residues. Per the germline V gene, CDR1 is SNHLY and CDR2 is FYNNEI. With 6 bases clipped from V and 5 bases from J, the junction kept 12 bases outside the gene matches.

The rearrangement links TRBV7-9 to TRBJ1-1; a weak D match, TRBD1 (5 bases). Looked up from germline, CDR1 is SEHNR and CDR2 is FQNEAQ (reference sequence). The CDR3 is 14 amino acids. V lost 6 bases and J lost 4, with 15 bases in between. The CDR3, as DNA: TGTGCCAGCAGTAGCCCCGGGGGAAGCACTGAAGCTTTCTTT. Its translation: CASSSPGGSTEAFF.

This clone is a singleton in its sample. The chain uses TRBV27 and TRBJ1-2, with D perhaps TRBD1 (5 bases). The CDR3 is 15 residues long. Germline CDR1 reads MNHEY; CDR2 reads SMNVEV (reference sequence). Trimming removed 5 bases from V and 4 bases from J, with 17 bases in between. The CDR3 bases are TGTGCCAGCAGTAGGGAAACTCCGGGGACCTATGGCTACACCTTC. Encoded protein: CASSRETPGTYGYTF.

This clone was seen only a few times. The rearrangement links TRBV3-1 (or the pseudogene TRBV3-2) to TRBJ2-6; 7 bases agree with TRBD2. The V gene end was trimmed by 4 bases and the J gene end by 0 bases; junction bases not matched to a gene: 3. The CDR3 runs 16 residues. Germline V gene data show CDR1 as LGHDT and CDR2 as YNNKEL (reference sequence). The chain's CDR3 is CASSPGGFSGANVLTF. For the CDR3, the DNA is TGTGCCAGCAGCCCGGGGGGTTTCTCTGGGGCCAACGTCCTGACTTTC.

This chain links TRBV5-1 with TRBJ2-5, with D unclear. This CDR3 comprises 14 residues. Germline-derived CDR1 and CDR2 are SGHRS and YFSETQ. V was clipped by 4 bases and J by 1 base, with 11 bases between them. This chain's CDR3 is CASSLGYGQETQYF. The DNA of the CDR3 is TGCGCCAGCAGCCTTGGGTATGGCCAAGAGACCCAGTACTTC.

V is TRBV18 and J is TRBJ1-1, with 11 bases matching TRBD1. Germline V gene sequence: CDR1 KGHSH, CDR2 LQKENI. The ends lost 3 bases at V and 0 bases at J; junction bases unmatched: 6. The CDR3 spans 17 residues. The CDR3 region is CASSPSGQGVLNTEAFF. The CDR3 region has the DNA TGTGCCAGCTCACCCTCGGGACAGGGGGTGTTGAACACTGAAGCTTTCTTT.

This clone was found once. J is TRBJ2-1 and V is TRBV25-1; unclear D gene. V gave up 8 bases and J gave up 0 bases, with 11 bases separating them. Germline V gene sequence: CDR1 MGHDK, CDR2 SYGVNS. The CDR3 runs 14 residues. CDR3 nucleotide sequence: TGTGCCAGCTCCGACGTTTCCTCCTACAATGAGCAGTTCTTC. Its protein is CASSDVSSYNEQFF.

V is TRBV27 and J is TRBJ2-7; the D gene is possibly TRBD1 (6 bases). The CDR3 length is 14 residues. V was shortened by 8 bases and J by 5 bases, with 19 bases between the two germline ends. CDR1 MNHEY and CDR2 SMNVEV come from the germline V gene (reference sequence). CDR3 amino acids: CASLSYNRVNEQYF. CDR3 bases: TGTGCCAGCCTCTCTTATAACAGGGTTAACGAGCAGTACTTC.

The V call is TRBV27, the J call TRBJ1-2; unclear D gene. CDR3 size: 15 residues. Trimming took 6 bases from V and 4 from J, leaving 18 bases between them. CDR1 MNHEY and CDR2 SMNVEV come from the germline V gene (reference sequence). This chain's CDR3 is CASSPSGRALYGYTF. DNA of the CDR3: TGTGCCAGCAGCCCCTCCGGACGGGCGCTCTATGGCTACACCTTC.

The chain uses TRBV3-1 (or the pseudogene TRBV3-2) and TRBJ1-3; D gene unclear. CDR3 length equals 18 residues. Germline CDR1 is LGHDT and CDR2 is YNNKEL (reference sequence). V was trimmed by 5 bases and J by 6 bases, leaving 26 bases between them. The CDR3 protein is CASSWIFQDGPGENTIYF. The CDR3 DNA reads as TGTGCCAGCAGCTGGATCTTTCAGGACGGTCCCGGGGAAAACACCATATATTTT.

This chain joins TRBV6-8 and TRBJ2-7; D may be TRBD1 or TRBD2 (5 bases each). Between the trimmed V and J ends, which lost 2 bases and 2 bases, there was a span of 16 bases. Per germline, CDR1 MNHGY and CDR2 SAAAGT. CDR3 length: 16 amino acids. CDR3 DNA sequence: TGTGCCAGCAGTTACCTCCCGGGGCTCGGGGCCTACGAGCAGTACTTC. It codes for CASSYLPGLGAYEQYF.

This chain connects TRBV21-1 to TRBJ1-2; the table names TRBD1, a call not compared with the DNA. TRBV21-1 constitutes a pseudogene. The CDR3 spans 15 residues. CDR3 in DNA: TGTGCCAGCAGCAAAGTAGGACAGGGGTATGAGGGCTACACCTTC. This gives the protein CASSKVGQGYEGYTF.

V gene TRBV25-1 combines with J gene TRBJ2-5; D possibly corresponds to TRBD2 (6 bases). CDR3 size: 14 residues. CDR1 is MGHDK and CDR2 is SYGVNS in the germline V gene. V was pared by 6 bases and J by 2 bases, with 13 bases between. CDR3 DNA: TGTGCCAGCAGCGGAGTAGCGGTGCAAGAGACCCAGTACTTC. Translated, it gives CASSGVAVQETQYF.

The chain employs TRBV27 and TRBJ1-5; D is undetermined. V lost 10 bases, J lost 3 bases, and 13 bases lay in between. The germline V gene encodes CDR1 MNHEY and CDR2 SMNVEV (reference sequence). The CDR3 runs 13 residues. The CDR3 DNA reads TGTGCCACCCGGGCCGGGTACAATCAGCCCCAGCATTTT. Its protein product is CATRAGYNQPQHF.

V and J are TRBV6-5 and TRBJ2-7; 8 nucleotides agree with TRBD2. J was trimmed by 3 bases and V by 4 bases; bases with no gene match: 2. Germline loops: CDR1 MNHEY, CDR2 SVGAGI. The CDR3 has 13 residues. CDR3 bases: TGTGCCAGCAGTTCCCGGGGGGGCTACGAGCAGTACTTC. Its protein product is CASSSRGGYEQYF.

V and J are TRBV9 and TRBJ2-7; no clear D gene. Germline V CDR1 and CDR2: SGDLS, YYNGEE. The CDR3 is 16 residues long. V lost 4 bases and J 1 base, leaving 18 bases between the germline ends. In nucleotides, the CDR3 is TGTGCCAGCAGCCCCTGGCCGAAGGGTAGTTCCTACGAGCAGTACTTC. Protein sequence: CASSPWPKGSSYEQYF.

This clone qualifies as large. This sequence joins TRBV29-1 and TRBJ2-3; D not resolved. This CDR3 has 13 residues. The V gene's germline CDR1 is SQVTM and CDR2 ANQGSEA. The V gene lost 2 bases and the J gene lost 0 bases, with 6 bases spanning the gap. CDR3 coding DNA: TGCAGCGTTGAACCGGAAAGCACAGATACGCAGTATTTT. Translated: CSVEPESTDTQYF.

CDR3 in amino acids: CASSEAGRGVRVGTEAFF. Written as DNA, the CDR3 is TGTGCCAGCAGTGAAGCGGGACGCGGGGTTCGAGTGGGCACTGAAGCTTTCTTT. This chain connects TRBV2 to TRBJ1-1; the D gene is possibly TRBD1 (5 bases). CDR1 is SNHLY and CDR2 is FYNNEI in the germline V gene. The CDR3 sequence is 18 residues long. With 0 bases removed from V and 4 bases from J, the gap between germline ends came to 21 bases.

The chain recombines TRBV5-1 with TRBJ2-7; 7 bases match TRBD1. V lost 4 bases to trimming and J lost 0 bases; unmatched junction nucleotides: 7. The CDR3 sequence is 15 residues long. Germline V CDR1 and CDR2: SGHRS, YFSETQ. The CDR3: CASSLGTVYSYEQYF. The CDR3 DNA follows: TGCGCCAGCAGCCTAGGGACAGTTTACTCCTACGAGCAGTACTTC. The variable domain in full, with the rest retrieved from reference TRBV5-1 and TRBJ2-7, is KAGVTQTPRYLIKTRGQQVTLSCSPISGHRSVSWYQQTPGQGLQFLFEYFSETQRNKGNFPGRFSGRQFSNSRSEMNVSTLELGDSALYLCASSLGTVYSYEQYFGPGTRLTVT.

The rearrangement joins TRBV28 to TRBJ1-1; tentative D call: TRBD1 (6 bases). The V gene lost 2 bases and the J gene lost 10 bases, with 14 bases spanning the gap. Germline V gene data show CDR1 as MDHEN and CDR2 as SYDVKM. The CDR3 length is 13 residues. DNA for the CDR3: TGTGCCAGCAGTTTAGAGGGGGTCACGGGAGCTTTCTTT. It encodes CASSLEGVTGAFF.

The chain joins TRBV10-3 to TRBJ1-2; no firm D call. The length of the CDR3 is 14 residues. Germline V gene data show CDR1 as ENHRY and CDR2 as SYGVKD. V was shortened by 6 bases and J by 2 bases, with 13 bases between the two germline ends. CDR3 protein: CAISPLTGNYGYTF. The CDR3 region has the DNA TGTGCCATCAGCCCCCTGACGGGGAACTATGGCTACACCTTC.

J is TRBJ2-4 and V is TRBV3-1 (or the pseudogene TRBV3-2); D unresolved. Germline V gene lookup returns CDR1 LGHDT and CDR2 YNNKEL (reference sequence). This CDR3 contains 17 residues. Trimming took 1 base from V and 6 from J, leaving 19 bases between them. The CDR3 loop reads CASSQVASRSAPNIQYF. CDR3 DNA sequence: TGTGCCAGCAGCCAAGTGGCGTCCCGGAGCGCCCCAAACATTCAGTACTTC.

A single count supports this clone. The rearrangement joins TRBV7-3 to TRBJ2-3; 13 bases map to TRBD2. Per the germline V gene, CDR1 is SGHTA and CDR2 is FQGTGA. The ends lost 5 bases at V and 2 bases at J; junction bases unmatched: 4. The CDR3 runs 16 residues. The CDR3 is CASSLLAGGPTDTQYF. The CDR3 nucleotides read TGTGCCAGCAGCCTACTAGCGGGAGGGCCCACAGATACGCAGTATTTT.